This entry lists 14 T cell receptor beta chains sequenced from one sample in a study of beta chain features in type 1 diabetes. Investigators reverse transcribed all isolated RNA, so they sequenced expressed TCRB transcripts. TCRdb's table, derived via immunoSEQ multiplex PCR, lists solely in-frame clones and lacks some. The sample lists almost 350,000 clones; less than 9.5% were seen once. Material for sequencing was central memory CD4+ T cells from blood. The receptors shown here come from a woman aged 18-30 years in good health.

V usage is TRBV5-1 and J usage is TRBJ2-7, with TRBD2 matching over 13 bases. This CDR3 is 14 amino acids long. V shed 7 bases, J shed 6 bases, and the junction held 7 bases outside the gene matches. Per the germline V gene, CDR1 is SGHRS and CDR2 is YFSETQ. CDR3 residues: CASSGLAGRVEQYF. CDR3 DNA sequence: TGCGCCAGCTCGGGACTAGCGGGAAGAGTCGAGCAGTACTTC.

This clone was detected only a few times. This sequence joins TRBV7-9 and TRBJ2-7; no reliable D call. Germline V lookup: CDR1 SEHNR, CDR2 FQNEAQ (reference sequence). The V end lost 6 bases, the J end lost 2 bases, and 8 bases lay between the germline ends. This CDR3 comprises 12 residues. The CDR3 is CASSHSAYEQYF. The CDR3 coding sequence is TGTGCCAGCAGTCACTCAGCCTACGAGCAGTACTTC.

This clone turned up a few times. This chain joins TRBV7-9 and TRBJ1-4; D unclear. The CDR3 has 15 residues. V dropped 0 bases and J dropped 7 bases, with 12 bases sitting between them. The germline V gene has CDR1 SEHNR and CDR2 FQNEAQ (reference sequence). The CDR3 DNA follows: TGTGCCAGCAGCTTAGCTGTTTTGGGAGGTGAAAAACTGTTTTTT. It yields the protein CASSLAVLGGEKLFF.

This clone was observed a handful of times. This sequence joins TRBV28 and TRBJ2-6; 7 bases are a match to TRBD1. J gave up 2 bases and V 6 bases, and 7 bases lay outside the gene matches. CDR1 and CDR2 (germline): MDHEN, SYDVKM. The CDR3 length is 16 residues. The CDR3 DNA reads TGTGCCAGCAGACCTATAGACAGGGCTGGGGCCAACGTCCTGACTTTC. Translation gives CASRPIDRAGANVLTF.

This clone has just a few counts. The V call is TRBV4-2, the J call TRBJ2-7; possibly TRBD1 for D (6 bases). Germline CDR1 LGHNA, CDR2 YNFKEQ. With 0 bases removed from V and 3 bases from J, the gap between germline ends came to 15 bases. This CDR3 region has 16 residues. The CDR3: CASSQDLGTKYYEQYF. The CDR3 nucleotides are TGTGCCAGCAGCCAAGATCTCGGGACAAAATACTACGAGCAGTACTTC.

This clone was seen ten or more times. This specimen includes other DNA sequences encoding the same CDR3. This chain connects TRBV2 to TRBJ2-7; no clear D gene. This CDR3 is built from 12 residues. CDR1 and CDR2 from the germline V gene are SNHLY and FYNNEI. Trimming removed 3 bases from V and 2 bases from J, with 5 bases in between. The CDR3 region has the DNA TGTGCCAGCAGTGAGGGCCCCTACGAGCAGTACTTC. This translates into CASSEGPYEQYF.

This clone was seen more than once but under ten times. The gene calls are TRBV19 and TRBJ2-4; D is possibly TRBD1 (6 bases). Trimming left V 1 base short and J 9 bases short, with 13 bases between. CDR3 size: 14 residues. The germline V gene encodes CDR1 LNHDA and CDR2 SQIVND (reference sequence). The CDR3 is CASSIGGQGLIQYF. The CDR3 DNA follows: TGTGCCAGTAGTATAGGGGGGCAGGGGCTCATTCAGTACTTC.

The chain carries TRBV5-1 and TRBJ2-6; TRBD1 matches at 8 bases. The CDR3 sequence is 17 residues long. Trimming took 7 bases from V and 0 from J; bases not matched to a gene: 9. Germline loops: CDR1 SGHRS, CDR2 YFSETQ. In nucleotides, the CDR3 is TGCGCCAGCTCACAGACAGGGGTAGGCTCTGGGGCCAACGTCCTGACTTTC. As protein: CASSQTGVGSGANVLTF. Full variable domain (rest looked up from reference TRBV5-1 and TRBJ2-6): KAGVTQTPRYLIKTRGQQVTLSCSPISGHRSVSWYQQTPGQGLQFLFEYFSETQRNKGNFPGRFSGRQFSNSRSEMNVSTLELGDSALYLCASSQTGVGSGANVLTFGAGSRLTVL.

This clone has more than one count but fewer than ten. The CDR3 nucleotides are TGTGCCAGCAGCTTAGACAGTTTCGGCGAGCAGTACTTC. It encodes CASSLDSFGEQYF. V is TRBV7-2 and J is TRBJ2-5; D unresolved. The better agreement between TRBJ2-7 and the DNA end casts doubt on the J call. Germline V CDR1 and CDR2: SGHTA, FQGNSA. CDR3 length: 13 amino acids.

The genes are TRBV18 and TRBJ2-1, with 7 nucleotides matching TRBD1. The CDR3 is 17 amino acids. Germline V gene data show CDR1 as KGHSH and CDR2 as LQKENI. Trimming took 5 bases from V and 0 from J; bases not matched to a gene: 10. CDR3 amino acids: CASSGGQVLSSYNEQFF. DNA for the CDR3: TGTGCCAGCTCAGGCGGACAGGTTTTAAGCTCCTACAATGAGCAGTTCTTC.

At least ten counts were recorded for this clone. The chain carries TRBV28 and TRBJ1-1; tentatively, D is TRBD1 (5 bases). Trimming took 2 bases from V and 6 from J, leaving 16 bases between them. Germline CDR1 and CDR2: MDHEN and SYDVKM. The CDR3 is made up of 15 amino acids. CDR3 amino acids: CASSLGSEGEPEAFF. The CDR3 coding sequence is TGTGCCAGCAGTTTAGGGTCTGAAGGGGAACCTGAAGCTTTCTTT.

This clone was counted only a few times. The genes are TRBV4-2 and TRBJ1-1, with a possible D match to TRBD1 (6 bases). The CDR3 sequence is 16 residues long. The V end lost 2 bases, the J end lost 0 bases, and 13 bases lay between the germline ends. CDR1 LGHNA and CDR2 YNFKEQ come from the germline V gene. CDR3 bases: TGTGCCAGCAGCCAAAACGGAGGGGGAATGAACACTGAAGCTTTCTTT. This translates into CASSQNGGGMNTEAFF.

V usage is TRBV5-4 and J usage is TRBJ2-3; D remains ambiguous. Germline CDR1 is SGHNT and CDR2 is YYREEE (reference sequence). CDR3 length: 16 residues. V lost 3 bases, J lost 1 base, and 15 bases lay in between. CDR3 region: CASSSILNWGTDTQYF. The CDR3 coding sequence is TGTGCCAGCAGCTCAATCCTAAACTGGGGCACAGATACGCAGTATTTT.

The rearrangement uses TRBV4-3 and TRBJ2-1, with 8 bases aligning to TRBD2. V gave up 0 bases and J gave up 16 bases; unmatched junction bases: 14. The germline V gene encodes CDR1 LGHNA and CDR2 YSLEER. This CDR3 is built from 15 residues. The CDR3 region is CASSQDWTSPGESFF. The CDR3 nucleotides are TGCGCCAGCAGCCAAGATTGGACTAGCCCGGGAGAAAGTTTCTTC.